The present TCR beta chain was sequenced within a study of blood T cell repertoires in COVID-19. Study as a whole: Donors in the United States, Italy and Spain gave samples during acute or convalescent COVID-19. Sources were T cells, B-cell-depleted T cells, or PBMCs; the material itself was cDNA or gDNA.

Original analysis: Nucleated cell number was recorded as an estimate derived from reference gene primer amplification. TCRdb keeps only in-frame clones here, not all; method: immunoSEQ multiplex PCR. The V and J calls and clone size were taken over from that table, and D and trimming were inferred from the DNA. Seen here are around 100,000 clones, around 83% observed once, and the top ten hold approximately 2%. Per the germline V gene, CDR1 is SGHNT and CDR2 is YENEEA. The length of the CDR3 is 12 residues. V was trimmed by 0 bases and J by 9 bases, leaving 6 bases between them. The J gene is TRBJ2-1, the V gene TRBV11-3, with D perhaps matching TRBD2 (6 bases). What was sequenced was peripheral blood. The TCR sequence derives from a man between 65 and 85 years old with active or convalescent COVID-19. As DNA, the CDR3 is TGTGCCAGCAGCTTAGATAGCGGTGAGCAGTTCTTC. Protein: CASSLDSGEQFF.